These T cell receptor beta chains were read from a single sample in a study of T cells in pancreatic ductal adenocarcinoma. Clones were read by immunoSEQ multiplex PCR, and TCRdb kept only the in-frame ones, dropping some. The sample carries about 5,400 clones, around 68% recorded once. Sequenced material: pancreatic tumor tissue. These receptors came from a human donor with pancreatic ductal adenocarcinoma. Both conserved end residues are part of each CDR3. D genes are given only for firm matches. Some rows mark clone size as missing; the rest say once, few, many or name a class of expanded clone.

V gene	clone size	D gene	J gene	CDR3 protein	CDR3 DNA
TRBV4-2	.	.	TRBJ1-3	CASSQDWTDSGNTIYF	TGTGCCAGCAGCCAAGATTGGACAGACTCTGGAAACACCATATATTTT
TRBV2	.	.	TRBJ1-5	CASSEGIYTLGGSNQPQHF	TGTGCCAGCAGTGAGGGAATATACACACTGGGGGGGAGCAATCAGCCCCAGCATTTT
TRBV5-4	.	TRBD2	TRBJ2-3	CASSLGATSGGTDTQYF	TGTGCCAGCAGCTTAGGCGCGACTAGCGGGGGGACAGATACGCAGTATTTT
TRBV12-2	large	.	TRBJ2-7	CASRAQVGDREMGEQYF	TGTGCAAGTCGCGCGCAGGTCGGGGACAGGGAAATGGGCGAGCAGTACTTC
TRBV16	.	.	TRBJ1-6	CASSLVLRNSPLHF	TGTGCCAGCAGCCTAGTACTGCGTAATTCACCCCTCCACTTT
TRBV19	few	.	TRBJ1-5	CASSIDFAQGNQPQHF	TGTGCCAGTAGTATAGATTTTGCCCAGGGCAATCAGCCCCAGCATTTT
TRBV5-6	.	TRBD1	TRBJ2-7	CASSFNEGASYEQYF	TGTGCCAGCAGCTTTAACGAGGGGGCCAGCTACGAGCAGTACTTC
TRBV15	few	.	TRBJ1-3	CATSQGPGNTIYF	TGTGCCACCAGCCAGGGTCCTGGAAACACCATATATTTT
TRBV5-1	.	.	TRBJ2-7	CASSLEPGYEQYF	TGCGCCAGCAGCTTGGAGCCGGGCTACGAGCAGTACTTC
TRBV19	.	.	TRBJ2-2	CASSDRGRVGELFF	TGTGCCAGTAGTGATAGGGGAAGAGTCGGGGAGCTGTTTTTT
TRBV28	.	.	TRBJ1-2	CASSTTGRGYGYTF	TGTGCCAGCAGTACGACAGGTCGGGGCTATGGCTACACCTTC
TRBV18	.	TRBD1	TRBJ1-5	CASSLPGQTNQPQHF	TGTGCCAGCTCACTTCCGGGACAGACCAATCAGCCCCAGCATTTT
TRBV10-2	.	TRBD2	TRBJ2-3	CASKERGKTDTQYF	TGCGCCAGCAAAGAGCGGGGAAAAACAGATACGCAGTATTTT
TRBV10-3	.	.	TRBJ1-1	CAISEDRSGEAFF	TGTGCCATCAGTGAGGACCGGAGTGGTGAAGCTTTCTTT
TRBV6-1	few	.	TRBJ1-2	CASSEAGGCGYTF	TGTGCCAGCAGTGAAGCTGGGGGCTGTGGCTACACCTTC
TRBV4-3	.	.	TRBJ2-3	CASSPGPLVSGMYF	TGCGCCAGCAGCCCGGGGCCCTTAGTTAGCGGCATGTATTTT
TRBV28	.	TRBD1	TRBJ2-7	CASRRTGVSVYEQYF	TGTGCCAGCAGGAGGACAGGGGTCTCAGTCTACGAGCAGTACTTC
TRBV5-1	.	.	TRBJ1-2	CASLIQGLIYGYTF	TGCGCCAGCCTAATTCAGGGACTCATCTATGGCTACACCTTC
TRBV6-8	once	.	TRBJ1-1	CASPKRFPGTEAFF	TGTGCCAGCCCGAAAAGGTTCCCGGGGACTGAAGCTTTCTTT
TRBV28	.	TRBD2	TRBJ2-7	CASNPAGGTYEQYF	TGTGCCAGCAATCCCGCGGGAGGGACCTACGAGCAGTACTTC
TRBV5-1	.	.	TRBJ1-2	CASSLDADGYTF	TGCGCCAGCAGCTTGGACGCGGATGGCTACACCTTC
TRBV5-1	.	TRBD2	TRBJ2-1	CASGIGGAFEQFF	TGCGCCAGCGGCATCGGGGGGGCCTTTGAGCAGTTCTTC
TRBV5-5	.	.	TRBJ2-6	CASSPDMAGANVLTF	TGTGCCAGCAGCCCGGACATGGCTGGGGCCAACGTCCTGACTTTC
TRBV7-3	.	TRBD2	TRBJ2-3	CASALAGGPTDTQYF	TGTGCCAGCGCATTAGCGGGGGGCCCCACAGATACGCAGTATTTT
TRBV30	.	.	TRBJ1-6	CACKVGGVGSPLHF	TGTGCCTGTAAAGTAGGGGGAGTCGGATCACCCCTCCACTTT
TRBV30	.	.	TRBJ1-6	CAWRDRSSYNSPLHF	TGTGCCTGGAGGGACAGAAGCTCCTATAATTCACCCCTCCACTTT
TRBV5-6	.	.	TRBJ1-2	CASSLWEANYGYTF	TGTGCCAGCAGCTTATGGGAGGCTAACTATGGCTACACCTTC
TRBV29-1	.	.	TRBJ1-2	CSARLGTNYGYTF	TGCAGCGCCAGACTCGGAACTAACTATGGCTACACCTTC
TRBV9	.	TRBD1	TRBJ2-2	CASSVITNRGTGELFF	TGTGCCAGCAGTGTAATTACCAACAGGGGCACCGGGGAGCTGTTTTTT
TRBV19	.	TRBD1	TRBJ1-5	CASSKTTGVRNQPQHF	TGTGCCAGTAGTAAGACGACAGGGGTAAGGAATCAGCCCCAGCATTTT
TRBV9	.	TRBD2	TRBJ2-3	CASSAPRTSGGGTTDTQYF	TGTGCCAGCAGCGCCCCTCGGACTAGCGGGGGGGGTACCACAGATACGCAGTATTTT
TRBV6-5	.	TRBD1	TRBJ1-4	CASTNTGTGGEKLFF	TGTGCCAGCACCAATACCGGGACAGGGGGCGAAAAACTGTTTTTT
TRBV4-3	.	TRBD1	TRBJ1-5	CASSQEAQGYQPQHF	TGCGCCAGCAGCCAAGAGGCACAGGGGTATCAGCCCCAGCATTTT
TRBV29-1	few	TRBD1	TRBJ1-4	CSGNRGEKLFF	TGCAGCGGCAACAGGGGCGAAAAACTGTTTTTT
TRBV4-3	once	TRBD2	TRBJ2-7	CASSQDSKAGGQSYEQYF	TGCGCCAGCAGCCAAGACTCCAAAGCGGGGGGCCAGTCCTACGAGCAGTACTTC
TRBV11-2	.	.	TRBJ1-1	CASSLAESTEAFF	TGTGCCAGCAGCTTAGCCGAGAGCACTGAAGCTTTCTTT
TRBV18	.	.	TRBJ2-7	CASSPQGEEDEQYF	TGTGCCAGCTCACCGCAGGGGGAGGAGGACGAGCAGTACTTC
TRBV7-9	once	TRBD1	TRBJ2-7	CASTPGTGSEQYF	TGTGCCAGCACCCCTGGGACAGGGAGCGAGCAGTACTTC
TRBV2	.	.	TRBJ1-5	CASEGWGGGQPQHF	TGTGCCAGCGAGGGGTGGGGGGGCGGGCAGCCCCAGCATTTT
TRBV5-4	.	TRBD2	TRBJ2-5	CASSFSYGSSGGVQETQYF	TGTGCCAGCAGCTTCTCGTATGGGTCTAGCGGGGGGGTACAAGAGACCCAGTACTTC
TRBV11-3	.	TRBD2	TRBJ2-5	CASSPRTSGGETQYF	TGTGCCAGCAGCCCCCGGACTAGCGGGGGAGAGACCCAGTACTTC
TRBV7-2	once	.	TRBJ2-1	CASSLSYRQFF	TGTGCCAGCAGCTTAAGCTACAGGCAGTTCTTC
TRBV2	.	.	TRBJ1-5	CASMLGGSGGNQPQHF	TGTGCCAGCATGCTCGGGGGGAGTGGGGGCAATCAGCCCCAGCATTTT
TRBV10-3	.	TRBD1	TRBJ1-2	CAIRLAGTAFDYGYTF	TGTGCCATCAGACTTGCCGGGACAGCATTTGACTATGGCTACACCTTC
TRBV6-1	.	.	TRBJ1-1	CASKPGNTEAFF	TGTGCCAGCAAACCGGGGAACACTGAAGCTTTCTTT
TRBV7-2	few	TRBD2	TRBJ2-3	CASSPAGGPTDTQYF	TGTGCCAGCAGCCCAGCGGGGGGGCCGACAGATACGCAGTATTTT
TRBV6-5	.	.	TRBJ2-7	CASSYSHAPPSYEQYF	TGTGCCAGCAGTTACAGCCATGCCCCACCTTCCTACGAGCAGTACTTC